These 30 T cell receptor beta chains were all obtained from the same sample, sequenced in a study of graft-versus-host responses after intestinal transplantation. TCRdb's copy holds only in-frame clones and misses some; the assay was immunoSEQ multiplex PCR. The sample carries about 97,000 clones, approximately 90% recorded once. Sample: PBMCs, taken about 450 days after intestinal transplant. These receptors were taken from a human patient who received an intestinal transplant, so some T cells may come from the graft donor.

The chain has TRBV5-1 and TRBJ2-7; 8 bases align to TRBD1. The CDR3 covers 14 residues. After removal of 3 bases from V and 5 bases from J, the junction contained 7 bases not matched to a gene. CDR1 is SGHRS, CDR2 YFSETQ, per germline. CDR3 in DNA: TGCGCCAGCAGCTACAGACAGGGGAAAGACGAGCAGTACTTC. It is translated as CASSYRQGKDEQYF. The whole variable domain, remainder taken from reference TRBV5-1 and TRBJ2-7, is KAGVTQTPRYLIKTRGQQVTLSCSPISGHRSVSWYQQTPGQGLQFLFEYFSETQRNKGNFPGRFSGRQFSNSRSEMNVSTLELGDSALYLCASSYRQGKDEQYFGPGTRLTVT.

The V gene is TRBV11-2, the J gene TRBJ2-7, with a possible D match to TRBD2 (5 bases). This CDR3 is 14 amino acids long. Germline V gives CDR1 SGHAT, CDR2 FQNNGV. Trimming shortened V by 2 bases and J by 2 bases, and 10 bases separated the two germline ends. The CDR3 sequence: CASSLRSGTYEQYF. For the CDR3, the DNA is TGTGCCAGCAGCTTAAGGTCCGGGACCTACGAGCAGTACTTC.

This chain links TRBV5-8 with TRBJ2-5, with D unresolved. The closer fit of TRBJ2-7 to the DNA end suggests the J call may be wrong. Germline V gene data show CDR1 as SGHTS and CDR2 as YDEGEE. CDR3 length: 13 residues. In DNA form, the CDR3 reads TGTGCCAGCAGCTTGGGACGGTCGTACGAGCAGTACTTC. Its translation: CASSLGRSYEQYF.

In this sample, this clone turned up once. This rearrangement joins TRBV4-1 to TRBJ1-1, with unresolved D. Germline CDR1 reads MGHRA; CDR2 reads YSYEKL. Trimming stripped 6 bases from V and 4 bases from J, with 9 bases between. This CDR3 region has 12 residues. The CDR3 coding sequence is TGCGCCAGCAGGGGTGGTGGCACTGAAGCTTTCTTT. It codes for CASRGGGTEAFF.

As regards this clone: The same CDR3 also results from other DNA sequences found in this sample. This rearrangement joins TRBV7-3 to TRBJ2-7, with 9 positions matching TRBD2. Per the germline V gene, CDR1 is SGHTA and CDR2 is FQGTGA. This CDR3 region has 15 residues. V shed 1 base and J 2 bases; nucleotides not matched to a gene: 3. Here the CDR3 DNA reads TGTGCCAGCAGCTTAAGCGGGGGGGCCGCCTACGAGCAGTACTTC. As protein: CASSLSGGAAYEQYF.

J is TRBJ2-3 and V is TRBV7-9; 10 nucleotides line up with TRBD2. The CDR3 is 15 residues long. The germline V gene encodes CDR1 SEHNR and CDR2 FQNEAQ (reference sequence). V was pared by 0 bases and J by 4 bases, with 1 base of the junction left unmatched. For the CDR3, the DNA is TGTGCCAGCAGCTTAGCGCTAGCGGGGGCAGATACGCAGTATTTT. Translation gives CASSLALAGADTQYF.

The chain couples TRBV9 to TRBJ1-1, with D unclear. The CDR3 loop spans 14 amino acids. Per the germline V gene, CDR1 is SGDLS and CDR2 is YYNGEE. The ends were cut back, 4 bases at V and 1 base at J, with 11 bases in the middle. CDR3 region: CASSRRAQNTEAFF. The CDR3, as DNA: TGTGCCAGCAGCCGGCGGGCCCAGAACACTGAAGCTTTCTTT.

The V and J genes are TRBV7-2 and TRBJ1-1, with a tentative D call TRBD1 (6 bases). Germline CDR1 and CDR2: SGHTA and FQGNSA. The CDR3 extends over 13 amino acids. V was clipped by 5 bases and J by 1 base, with 8 bases between them. CDR3 loop: CASSKGGNTEAFF. CDR3 DNA: TGTGCCAGCAGCAAGGGGGGGAACACTGAAGCTTTCTTT.

Written as DNA, the CDR3 is TGTGCCAGCAGCTTCACCCCCTACGAGCAGTACTTC. Translation gives CASSFTPYEQYF. The rearrangement joins TRBV7-9 to TRBJ2-7, with no clear D. V lost 3 bases, J lost 2 bases, and 5 bases lay in between. This CDR3 spans 12 amino acids. Germline CDR1 and CDR2: SEHNR and FQNEAQ (reference sequence).

The V call is TRBV5-1, the J call TRBJ2-7; 9 bases map to TRBD2. The CDR3 spans 14 residues. Germline trimming cut 0 bases from V and 4 bases from J; bases unmatched to any gene: 2. Germline V gene lookup returns CDR1 SGHRS and CDR2 YFSETQ. The CDR3: CASSLGAGGYEQYF. In DNA form, the CDR3 reads TGCGCCAGCAGCTTGGGAGCGGGGGGTTACGAGCAGTACTTC. Full variable domain (remainder filled in from reference TRBV5-1 and TRBJ2-7): KAGVTQTPRYLIKTRGQQVTLSCSPISGHRSVSWYQQTPGQGLQFLFEYFSETQRNKGNFPGRFSGRQFSNSRSEMNVSTLELGDSALYLCASSLGAGGYEQYFGPGTRLTVT.

V and J are TRBV6-5 and TRBJ1-1, with 9 nucleotides matching TRBD1. CDR1 MNHEY and CDR2 SVGAGI come from the germline V gene. V trimming: 2 bases; J trimming: 5 bases; junction bases outside the gene matches: 6. The CDR3 is 15 amino acids. The CDR3 region is CASSYPTGGETEAFF. DNA for the CDR3: TGTGCCAGCAGTTACCCCACAGGGGGCGAAACTGAAGCTTTCTTT.

The chain combines TRBV11-3 with TRBJ2-5; D gene ambiguous. CDR1 is SGHNT and CDR2 is YENEEA in the germline V gene. There are 13 residues in the CDR3. Trimming pared 3 bases from V and 3 bases from J, leaving 8 bases between. The CDR3 loop is CASSFPEEETQYF. The DNA for the CDR3 is TGTGCCAGCAGCTTCCCGGAAGAAGAGACCCAGTACTTC.

The chain employs TRBV10-3 and TRBJ1-1, with a tentative D call TRBD1 (6 bases). Germline V gives CDR1 ENHRY, CDR2 SYGVKD. The germline V and J ends were trimmed by 0 bases and 11 bases, with 13 bases remaining between them. The CDR3 spans 13 residues. CDR3 nucleotide sequence: TGTGCCATCAGTGAGTCGCTCAGGGGAAACGCTTTCTTT. It specifies CAISESLRGNAFF.

The chain employs TRBV20-1 and TRBJ2-7; D unresolved. The CDR3 is 11 amino acids. V was pared by 6 bases and J by 3 bases, with 9 bases between. Germline loops: CDR1 DFQATT, CDR2 SNEGSKA (reference sequence). As DNA, the CDR3 is TGCAGTGCCCAGATAGTCTACGAGCAGTACTTC. Encoded protein: CSAQIVYEQYF.

This rearrangement joins TRBV4-2 to TRBJ2-7; D possibly corresponds to TRBD2 (5 bases). CDR3 length: 13 amino acids. Germline-derived CDR1 and CDR2 are LGHNA and YNFKEQ. The ends were cut back, 1 base at V and 7 bases at J, with 11 bases in the middle. The CDR3 sequence is CASSQVGEREQYF. In DNA form, the CDR3 reads TGTGCCAGCAGCCAAGTAGGAGAGCGGGAGCAGTACTTC.

The V gene is TRBV6-5, the J gene TRBJ1-6, with D tentatively TRBD1 (6 bases). The V gene's germline CDR1 is MNHEY and CDR2 SVGAGI. Trimming pared 5 bases from V and 7 bases from J, leaving 15 bases between. The length of the CDR3 is 15 residues. The CDR3 DNA reads TGTGCCAGCAGTCCGACGGACAGTCGAAATTCACCCCTCCACTTT. Its protein is CASSPTDSRNSPLHF.

This clone was observed once. CDR3 protein: CASSQSPGQVKKGQFF. In DNA, the CDR3 is TGCGCCAGCAGCCAATCCCCGGGACAGGTGAAAAAGGGGCAGTTCTTC. The rearrangement uses TRBV4-1 and TRBJ2-1; 8 nucleotides align to TRBD1. Unmatched junction bases numbered 15, after V lost 2 bases and J lost 12 bases. The V gene's germline CDR1 is MGHRA and CDR2 YSYEKL. This CDR3 comprises 16 residues.

J is TRBJ1-2 and V is TRBV18, with no clear D. The CDR3 loop spans 13 amino acids. Germline V CDR1 and CDR2: KGHSH, LQKENI. V was trimmed by 2 bases and J by 1 base, leaving 5 bases between them. CDR3 region: CASSPYSNYGYTF. Here the CDR3 DNA reads TGTGCCAGCTCACCATACAGTAACTATGGCTACACCTTC.

V is TRBV9 and J is TRBJ1-1; D is unclear. This CDR3 contains 15 residues. Trimming stripped 0 bases from V and 3 bases from J, with 12 bases between. Germline CDR1 is SGDLS and CDR2 is YYNGEE. The CDR3 is CASSVVMGADTEAFF. As DNA, the CDR3 is TGTGCCAGCAGCGTAGTAATGGGAGCGGACACTGAAGCTTTCTTT. The full variable domain, its missing parts supplied by reference TRBV9 and TRBJ1-1, is DSGVTQTPKHLITATGQRVTLRCSPRSGDLSVYWYQQSLDQGLQFLIQYYNGEERAKGNILERFSAQQFPDLHSELNLSSLELGDSALYFCASSVVMGADTEAFFGQGTRLTVV.

The V and J genes are TRBV9 and TRBJ2-1; perhaps TRBD1 as D (5 bases). Germline CDR1 and CDR2: SGDLS and YYNGEE. The length of the CDR3 is 15 residues. Between the trimmed V and J ends, which lost 0 bases and 5 bases, there was a span of 12 bases. CDR3 protein: CASSVAGPPHNEQFF. The CDR3 DNA follows: TGTGCCAGCAGCGTAGCAGGGCCCCCACACAATGAGCAGTTCTTC.

The chain combines TRBV11-2 with TRBJ1-2, with a tentative D call TRBD1 (5 bases). The CDR3 length is 13 residues. Germline V gene data show CDR1 as SGHAT and CDR2 as FQNNGV. Trimming pared 5 bases from V and 7 bases from J, leaving 14 bases between. In DNA, the CDR3 is TGTGCCAGCAGCCATTGGGGGATAGGTGGCTACACCTTC. Protein: CASSHWGIGGYTF.

The V gene is TRBV13, the J gene TRBJ1-3; the D is unclear. Germline V lookup: CDR1 PRHDT, CDR2 FYEKMQ (reference sequence). The CDR3 spans 15 residues. Trimming shortened V by 0 bases and J by 9 bases, and 15 bases separated the two germline ends. In DNA, the CDR3 is TGTGCCAGCAGCTTAGGACACACCCTCGGTGGCACCATATATTTT. Translation: CASSLGHTLGGTIYF.

The CDR3 coding sequence is TGCGCCAGCAGCTTGGATGGTGGCTACACCTTC. It translates to CASSLDGGYTF. The chain joins TRBV5-1 to TRBJ1-2; the D is unclear. CDR1 and CDR2 (germline): SGHRS, YFSETQ. The V end lost 0 bases, the J end lost 7 bases, and 4 bases lay between the germline ends. This CDR3 is built from 11 residues. Full variable domain (rest looked up from reference TRBV5-1 and TRBJ1-2): KAGVTQTPRYLIKTRGQQVTLSCSPISGHRSVSWYQQTPGQGLQFLFEYFSETQRNKGNFPGRFSGRQFSNSRSEMNVSTLELGDSALYLCASSLDGGYTFGSGTRLTVV.

V usage is TRBV27 and J usage is TRBJ1-5; TRBD1 is a possible D gene (5 bases). The CDR3 totals 13 residues. The V gene's germline CDR1 is MNHEY and CDR2 SMNVEV (reference sequence). Trimming stripped 4 bases from V and 3 bases from J, with 7 bases between. CDR3 nucleotide sequence: TGTGCCAGCAGTTCAGGGCACAATCAGCCCCAGCATTTT. Its translation: CASSSGHNQPQHF.

In regard to this clone: Other DNA sequences from this sample encode an identical CDR3 as well. The V and J genes are TRBV4-2 and TRBJ1-5; D is undetermined. V was clipped by 4 bases and J by 4 bases, with 8 bases between them. Germline V gives CDR1 LGHNA, CDR2 YNFKEQ. CDR3 size: 13 residues. CDR3 residues: CASSPDSNQPQHF. Written as DNA, the CDR3 is TGTGCCAGCAGCCCGGACTCGAATCAGCCCCAGCATTTT.

The chain employs TRBV5-1 and TRBJ2-7; D may be TRBD1 (5 bases). Trimming cost V 4 bases and J 5 bases, with 13 bases left between them. This CDR3 spans 13 amino acids. CDR1 SGHRS and CDR2 YFSETQ come from the germline V gene. The CDR3 spells CASSPPTEHEQYF. DNA for the CDR3: TGCGCCAGCAGCCCACCGACAGAGCACGAGCAGTACTTC.

The V and J genes are TRBV5-6 and TRBJ2-2; no definite D call. The CDR3 has 16 residues. V gave up 0 bases and J gave up 6 bases, with 15 bases separating them. CDR1 is SGHDT and CDR2 is YYEEEE in the germline V gene. The CDR3, as DNA: TGTGCCAGCAGCTTGGCCGGGTTAGGTGGGGCCGGGGAGCTGTTTTTT. It yields the protein CASSLAGLGGAGELFF.

V usage is TRBV27 and J usage is TRBJ1-5, with TRBD1 matching over 7 bases. J was trimmed by 5 bases and V by 6 bases; bases with no gene match: 10. The CDR3 covers 15 residues. Germline V CDR1 and CDR2: MNHEY, SMNVEV (reference sequence). CDR3 loop: CASRTRQGPDQPQHF. The CDR3 nucleotides read TGTGCCAGCAGGACCCGACAGGGACCTGATCAGCCCCAGCATTTT.

The chain joins TRBV15 to TRBJ2-7; D tentatively reads TRBD1 or TRBD2 (5 bases each). CDR1 and CDR2 (germline): LNHNV, YYDKDF (reference sequence). CDR3 size: 16 residues. V dropped 6 bases and J dropped 2 bases, with 20 bases sitting between them. In nucleotides, the CDR3 is TGTGCCACCAGAAAGGGGCCGGGACGGTTAACCTACGAGCAGTACTTC. Translating gives CATRKGPGRLTYEQYF.

The CDR3 DNA is TGCGCCAGCAGTCAATCCCCCGGGGAACTATATAGCAATCAGCCCCAGCATTTT. Translation gives CASSQSPGELYSNQPQHF. The chain joins TRBV23-1 to TRBJ1-5, with D unclear. TRBV23-1 is given ORF status, its function remaining uncertain. Trimming stripped 0 bases from V and 0 bases from J, with 15 bases between. This CDR3 has 18 residues.